This TCR beta chain appears in the sequencing data of a study of beta chain features in type 1 diabetes. In regard to this clone: Its antigen remains unidentified.

Every isolated RNA sample was fully reverse transcribed, so sequencing captured expressed TCRB transcripts. The protocol was immunoSEQ multiplex PCR, while the TCRdb copy is restricted to in-frame clones and leaves out a portion. Among about 660,000 clones listed, more than 13% were seen once. V was shortened by 4 bases and J by 1 base, with 7 bases between the two germline ends. This CDR3 region has 12 residues. Germline V gives CDR1 SQVTM, CDR2 ANQGSEA. Overall study results and limits: Moderate yet significant TCRB CDR3 shortening was seen in Type 1 diabetes patients in all four CD4+ subsets. The VDJ junctions of type 1 diabetes patients carried fewer insertions and more deletions.

The material sequenced was naive CD4+ T cells from blood. This sequence was found in a man between 18 and 29 years old with type 1 diabetes. This chain connects TRBV29-1 to TRBJ1-1; D might be TRBD1 (6 bases). The CDR3 bases are TGCAGCGTTGGACAGGCGAACACTGAAGCTTTCTTT. It yields the protein CSVGQANTEAFF.